Listed here are 8 T cell receptor beta chains from one sample, sequenced in a study of beta chain features in type 1 diabetes (dated by TCRdb to 2016 to 2019). On the study overall, not on this receptor specifically: A moderate but significant shortening of TCRB CDR3 length was observed in type 1 diabetes patients in all four CD4+ subsets.

Library prep was done by the immunoSEQ multiplex PCR assay. The entire amount of isolated RNA was reverse transcribed using the High Capacity cDNA Reverse Transcription Kit, so the sequenced TCRB transcripts were expressed ones. What TCRdb holds here is the immuneACCESS table cut down to in-frame rearrangements. Part of the clones is not present; checked against another copy, under half of the missing clones reflect an unresolved V gene, and the others are unexplained. Here the sample has some 150,000 clones; about an eighth occur a single time. The ten most abundant clones make up about 1.3% of the sample. These receptors are not linked to any known antigen. Sequenced: central memory CD4+ T cells from blood. Receptor source: a man in his late teens or twenties with type 1 diabetes.

This clone was detected only a few times. DNA of the CDR3: TGCAGCGTTCAGACAGAAAATCAGCCCCAGCATTTT. Residues: CSVQTENQPQHF. The chain combines TRBV29-1 with TRBJ1-5; tentatively, D is TRBD1 (5 bases). Trimming took off 5 bases at V and 4 bases at J, with 9 bases between the two ends. Germline V gene data show CDR1 as SQVTM and CDR2 as ANQGSEA. This CDR3 region has 12 residues.

In this sample, this clone turned up a few times. V gene TRBV27 combines with J gene TRBJ1-4; D not certain. Germline V lookup: CDR1 MNHEY, CDR2 SMNVEV (reference sequence). V was clipped by 6 bases and J by 8 bases, with 16 bases between them. This CDR3 has 14 amino acids. CDR3 nucleotides: TGTGCCAGCAGGCCACCGAACGGCAGGGAAAAACTGTTTTTT. This encodes CASRPPNGREKLFF.

This clone was seen a handful of times. A clone one base away is much larger, so this may be a read error. The chain combines TRBV30 with TRBJ2-5; no clear D. Germline assignment: CDR1 GTSNPN and CDR2 SVGIG (reference sequence). The CDR3 runs to 11 residues. V was shortened by 8 bases and J by 4 bases, with 11 bases between the two germline ends. CDR3 coding DNA: TGTGCCGAATCTACGGGAGAGACCCAGTACTTC. Its protein is CAESTGETQYF.

The V gene is TRBV29-1, the J gene TRBJ2-1; D is unresolved. Per the germline V gene, CDR1 is SQVTM and CDR2 is ANQGSEA. The CDR3 loop spans 15 amino acids. The V gene lost 1 base and the J gene lost 7 bases, with 17 bases spanning the gap. The CDR3 sequence: CSVEGGAPLRNEQFF. CDR3 coding DNA: TGCAGCGTTGAAGGAGGAGCCCCCCTGAGAAATGAGCAGTTCTTC.

This clone appeared a few times. The chain recombines TRBV11-3 with TRBJ2-2; no definite D call. This CDR3 is built from 14 residues. Germline V CDR1 and CDR2: SGHNT, YENEEA. V lost 4 bases and J 3 bases, leaving 9 bases between the germline ends. CDR3 sequence reads: CASSSPRDTGELFF. In DNA, the CDR3 is TGTGCCAGCAGCTCCCCACGGGACACCGGGGAGCTGTTTTTT.

This clone was recorded a few times. CDR3 sequence: CASSPKDRLDGYTF. DNA for the CDR3: TGTGCCAGCTCACCAAAGGACAGGTTGGATGGCTACACCTTC. The chain recombines TRBV18 with TRBJ1-2; 7 nucleotides agree with TRBD1. Germline V CDR1 and CDR2: KGHSH, LQKENI. V shed 2 bases and J 6 bases; nucleotides not matched to a gene: 6. CDR3 length: 14 amino acids.

This clone has only a few counts. V gene TRBV18 combines with J gene TRBJ1-5; a possible D gene is TRBD1 (5 bases). Deletions cut 2 bases from V and 5 bases from J, with 7 bases between. The CDR3 length is 13 residues. Per the germline V gene, CDR1 is KGHSH and CDR2 is LQKENI. Here the CDR3 reads CASSPGGDQPQHF. The CDR3 coding sequence is TGTGCCAGCTCACCAGGGGGGGATCAGCCCCAGCATTTT.

This chain joins TRBV5-4 and TRBJ2-5, with D possibly matching TRBD1 (6 bases). From germline, CDR1 is SGHNT and CDR2 YYREEE (reference sequence). Trimming left V 0 bases short and J 3 bases short, with 18 bases between. The CDR3 has 17 amino acids. The CDR3 sequence: CASSLGGLTGDKETQYF. The CDR3 nucleotides read TGTGCCAGCAGCTTGGGGGGGTTGACAGGCGACAAAGAGACCCAGTACTTC.